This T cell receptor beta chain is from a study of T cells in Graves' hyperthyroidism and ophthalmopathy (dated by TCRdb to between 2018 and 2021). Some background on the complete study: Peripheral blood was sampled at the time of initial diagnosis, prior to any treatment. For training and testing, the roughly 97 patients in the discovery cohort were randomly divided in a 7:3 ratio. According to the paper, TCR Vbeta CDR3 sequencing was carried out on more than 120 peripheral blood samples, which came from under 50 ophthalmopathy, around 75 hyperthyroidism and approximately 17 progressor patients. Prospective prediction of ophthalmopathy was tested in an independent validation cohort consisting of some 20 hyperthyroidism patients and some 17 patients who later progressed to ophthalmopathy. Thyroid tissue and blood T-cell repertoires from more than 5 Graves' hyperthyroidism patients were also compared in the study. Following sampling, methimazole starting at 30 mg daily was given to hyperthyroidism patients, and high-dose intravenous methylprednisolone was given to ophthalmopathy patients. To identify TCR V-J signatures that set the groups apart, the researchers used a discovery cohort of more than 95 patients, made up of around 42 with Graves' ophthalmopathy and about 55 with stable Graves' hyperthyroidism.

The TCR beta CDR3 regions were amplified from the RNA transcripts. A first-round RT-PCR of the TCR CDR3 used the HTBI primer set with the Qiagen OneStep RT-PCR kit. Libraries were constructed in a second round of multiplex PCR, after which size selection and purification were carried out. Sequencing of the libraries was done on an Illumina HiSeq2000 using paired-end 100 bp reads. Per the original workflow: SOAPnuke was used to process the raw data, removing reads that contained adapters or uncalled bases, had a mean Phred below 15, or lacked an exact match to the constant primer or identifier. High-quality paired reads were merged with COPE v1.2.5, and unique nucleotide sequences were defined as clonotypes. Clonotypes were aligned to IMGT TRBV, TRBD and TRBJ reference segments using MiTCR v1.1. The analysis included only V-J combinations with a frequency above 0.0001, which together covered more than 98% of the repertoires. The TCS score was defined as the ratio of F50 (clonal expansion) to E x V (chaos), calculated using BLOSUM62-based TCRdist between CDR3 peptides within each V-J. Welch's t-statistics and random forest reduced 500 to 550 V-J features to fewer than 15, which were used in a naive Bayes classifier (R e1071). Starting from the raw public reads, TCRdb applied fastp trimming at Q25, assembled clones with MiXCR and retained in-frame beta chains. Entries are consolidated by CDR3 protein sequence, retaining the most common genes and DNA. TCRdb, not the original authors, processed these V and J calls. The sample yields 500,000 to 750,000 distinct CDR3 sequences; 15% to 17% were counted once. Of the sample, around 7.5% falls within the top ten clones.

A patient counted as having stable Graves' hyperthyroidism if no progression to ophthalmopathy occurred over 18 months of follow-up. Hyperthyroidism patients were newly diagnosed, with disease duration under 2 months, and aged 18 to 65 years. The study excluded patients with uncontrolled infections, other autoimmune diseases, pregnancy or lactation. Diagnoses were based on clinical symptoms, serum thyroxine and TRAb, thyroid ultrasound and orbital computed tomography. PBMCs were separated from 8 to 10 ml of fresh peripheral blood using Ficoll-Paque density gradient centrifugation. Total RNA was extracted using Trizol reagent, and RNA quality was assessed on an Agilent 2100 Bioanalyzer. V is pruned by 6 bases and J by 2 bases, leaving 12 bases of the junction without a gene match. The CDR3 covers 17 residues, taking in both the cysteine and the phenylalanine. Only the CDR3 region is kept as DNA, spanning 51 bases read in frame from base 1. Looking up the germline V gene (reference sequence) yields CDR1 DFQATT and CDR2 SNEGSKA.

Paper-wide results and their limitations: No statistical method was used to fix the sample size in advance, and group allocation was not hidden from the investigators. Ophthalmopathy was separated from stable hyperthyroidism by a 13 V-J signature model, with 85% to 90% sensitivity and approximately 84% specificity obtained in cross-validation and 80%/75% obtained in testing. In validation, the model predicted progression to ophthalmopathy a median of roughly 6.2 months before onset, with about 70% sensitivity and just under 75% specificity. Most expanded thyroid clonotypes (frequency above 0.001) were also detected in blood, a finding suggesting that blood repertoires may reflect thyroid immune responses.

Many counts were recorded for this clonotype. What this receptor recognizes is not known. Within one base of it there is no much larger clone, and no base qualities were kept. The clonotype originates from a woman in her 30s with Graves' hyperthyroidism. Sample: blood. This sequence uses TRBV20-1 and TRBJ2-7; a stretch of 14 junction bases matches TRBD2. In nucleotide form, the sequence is TGCAGTGCCTCCGGGACTAGCGGGAGTCCACCTACCTACGAGCAGTACTTC. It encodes CSASGTSGSPPTYEQYF.